This T cell receptor beta chain is drawn from a study of somatic mutations in cytotoxic T cells in rheumatoid arthritis. Looking at the study overall: After diagnosis, patient blood (about 30 ml EDTA) was drawn right away, before any treatment was given. Study-level results: Of the expanded CD8+ clones, the antigen targets were not known. Patients with rheumatoid arthritis showed a slight underrepresentation of TRBV07, a finding that was never subjected to any adjustment for multiple comparisons. Patients with rheumatoid arthritis did not differ significantly from age-matched healthy controls in CD8+ T-cell clonality.

This clone was detected only a few times. Its antigen remains unknown. V was pared by 7 bases and J by 0 bases, with 15 bases between. Looked up from germline, CDR1 is MNHNS and CDR2 is SASEGT. The CDR3 spans 16 residues. Clones were sequenced by immunoSEQ multiplex PCR, and TCRdb holds only the in-frame ones, with some missing. The table has approximately 18,000 clones, over 75% seen once; the top ten hold roughly 9.8%. The specimen was CD8+ T cells sorted from blood. The chain recombines TRBV6-1 with TRBJ1-4; D remains unclear. The TCR sequence derives from an adult with rheumatoid arthritis. For the CDR3, the DNA is TGTGCCAGCACCGAAGCTAATCCCGCAACTAATGAAAAACTGTTTTTT. This encodes CASTEANPATNEKLFF.